These 13 T cell receptor beta chains were all obtained from the same sample, sequenced in a study of blood T cell repertoires in COVID-19 (dated by TCRdb to 2020 to 2022). Library preparation employed the immunoSEQ multiplex PCR assay. TCRdb carries this immuneACCESS record with in-frame sequences only. Its versions omit some clonotypes, under half of them owing to an unresolved V gene in the studies checked, with the rest unexplained. The table for this sample lists some 100,000 clones; around 80% of them were counted only once. The biggest ten clones account for approximately 4.2% of the sample. Sequences were obtained from peripheral blood. These TCRs come from a human donor in a cohort sampled during active or convalescent COVID-19.

This chain uses TRBV2 with TRBJ2-4, with a weak D call TRBD1 (5 bases). The germline gives CDR1 SNHLY, CDR2 FYNNEI. Trimming stripped 8 bases from V and 1 base from J, with 12 bases between. The CDR3 is 14 amino acids. CDR3 residues: CASGANGAKNIQYF. Written as DNA, the CDR3 is TGTGCCAGCGGGGCAAATGGGGCCAAAAACATTCAGTACTTC.

V and J are TRBV4-1 and TRBJ1-5; a weak D match, TRBD1 (6 bases). The CDR3 covers 15 residues. V lost 4 bases and J 0 bases, leaving 10 bases between the germline ends. Germline V gene lookup returns CDR1 MGHRA and CDR2 YSYEKL. The CDR3 reads CASSRTEFSNQPQHF. The CDR3 nucleotides are TGCGCCAGCAGCCGGACAGAGTTTAGCAATCAGCCCCAGCATTTT.

This clone was detected only a few times. V usage is TRBV3-1 (or the pseudogene TRBV3-2) and J usage is TRBJ2-7; D may be TRBD2 (5 bases). V was trimmed by 4 bases and J by 3 bases, leaving 10 bases between them. The germline V gene encodes CDR1 LGHDT and CDR2 YNNKEL (reference sequence). This CDR3 comprises 13 residues. The CDR3 spells CASSPSSGYEQYF. The CDR3 bases are TGTGCCAGCAGCCCGTCCAGCGGCTACGAGCAGTACTTC.

The V call is TRBV4-1, the J call TRBJ1-4, with 7 nucleotides matching TRBD1. Unmatched junction bases numbered 14, after V lost 4 bases and J lost 3 bases. Germline V gene data show CDR1 as MGHRA and CDR2 as YSYEKL. The CDR3 spans 18 residues. The CDR3 protein is CASSLDREAAVANEKLFF. CDR3 bases: TGCGCCAGCAGCCTCGACAGGGAAGCTGCGGTAGCTAATGAAAAACTGTTTTTT.

The chain employs TRBV4-3 and TRBJ2-3, with D possibly TRBD2 on 6 matching bases. This CDR3 is 17 amino acids long. Deletions cut 4 bases from V and 2 bases from J, with 19 bases between. Germline V CDR1 and CDR2: LGHNA, YSLEER. CDR3 residues: CASSPPAGTGNTDTQYF. CDR3 coding DNA: TGCGCCAGCAGCCCACCAGCCGGGACTGGAAACACAGATACGCAGTATTTT.

The genes are TRBV28 and TRBJ1-3; D gene uncertain. CDR1 is MDHEN and CDR2 is SYDVKM in the germline V gene. Trimming took off 2 bases at V and 0 bases at J, with 5 bases between the two ends. CDR3 length: 14 residues. Written as DNA, the CDR3 is TGTGCCAGCAGTTTACGCAGCTCTGGAAACACCATATATTTT. Translating it yields CASSLRSSGNTIYF.

The rearrangement links TRBV28 to TRBJ2-4, with TRBD2 matching 9 bases. The CDR3 loop spans 20 amino acids. With V trimmed by 6 bases and J by 1 base, 19 bases remained unmatched. CDR1 MDHEN and CDR2 SYDVKM come from the germline V gene. The CDR3 region is CASRHNRENQLAGAKNIQYF. CDR3 coding DNA: TGTGCCAGCAGGCACAACCGGGAAAATCAGCTAGCGGGGGCCAAAAACATTCAGTACTTC.

Concerning this clone: One end of the junction fails to match germline, which may point to a read error. The chain recombines TRBV9 with TRBJ2-7; D is perhaps TRBD2 (5 bases). The CDR3 runs to 13 residues. Germline values: CDR1 SGDLS, CDR2 YYNGEE. CDR3 loop: CASNVGSGMVQYF. The CDR3 nucleotides read TGTGCCAGCAACGTAGGGTCGGGGATGGTGCAGTACTTC.

CDR3 in DNA: TGTGCCAGCAGCCACCGGACACGCTCCTACAATGAGCAGTTCTTC. This gives the protein CASSHRTRSYNEQFF. The chain couples TRBV3-1 (or the pseudogene TRBV3-2) to TRBJ2-1, with a possible D match to TRBD1 (5 bases). CDR3 length: 15 amino acids. V lost 3 bases to trimming and J lost 0 bases, with 9 bases between them. Germline CDR1 and CDR2: LGHDT and YNNKEL (reference sequence).

V usage is TRBV19 and J usage is TRBJ2-5; 8 bases match TRBD2. V trimming: 6 bases; J trimming: 1 base; junction bases outside the gene matches: 7. The CDR3 spans 15 residues. Germline V lookup: CDR1 LNHDA, CDR2 SQIVND (reference sequence). CDR3 sequence reads: CASRETSVAQETQYF. CDR3 DNA sequence: TGTGCCAGTAGGGAGACTAGCGTTGCCCAAGAGACCCAGTACTTC.

The chain recombines TRBV7-3 with TRBJ2-5; 13 bases match TRBD2. The germline V gene has CDR1 SGHTA and CDR2 FQGTGA. There are 16 residues in the CDR3. The junction had 6 bases not matched to a gene; V was cut back by 5 bases and J by 3 bases. Here the CDR3 reads CASSPRTSGSEETQYF. DNA of the CDR3: TGTGCCAGCAGCCCCCGGACTAGCGGGAGTGAAGAGACCCAGTACTTC.

V and J are TRBV10-1 and TRBJ2-3; 9 bases fit TRBD2. V gave up 1 base and J gave up 4 bases; unmatched junction bases: 3. The V gene's germline CDR1 is WNHNN and CDR2 SYGVQD (reference sequence). This CDR3 spans 15 amino acids. CDR3 residues: CASSEWASGADTQYF. DNA for the CDR3: TGCGCCAGCAGTGAGTGGGCTAGCGGGGCAGATACGCAGTATTTT.

The chain recombines TRBV6-5 with TRBJ2-3, with D uncertain. The CDR3 totals 14 residues. Germline V lookup: CDR1 MNHEY, CDR2 SVGAGI. Deletions cut 8 bases from V and 5 bases from J, with 17 bases between. The CDR3 loop reads CASRNLRGEDTQYF. CDR3 in DNA: TGTGCCAGCCGAAATCTCCGAGGCGAAGATACGCAGTATTTT.